The clone carrying this T cell receptor (beta chain) came up many times. Antigen specificity is unknown. CDR1 is SGHVS and CDR2 is FNYEAQ in the germline V gene. V lost 4 bases, J lost 8 bases, and 21 bases lay in between. This CDR3 contains 16 residues. This record comes from a study of early T cells in non-severe SARS-CoV-2 infection. Looking at the study overall: The sequenced material was bulk RNA from unsorted whole blood, and its chains were unpaired.

Study-wide findings and caveats: Matching against VDJdb likely underestimated virus-specific expansions, favoring anti-spike CD8.

Unique molecular identifiers (one per individual cDNA molecule) were attached. TCRdb recomputed calls from the 5' RACE reads with MiXCR, one row per CDR3 protein. The sample carries about 67,000 distinct CDR3 sequences, under 14% recorded once. The sequenced sample was whole blood. The origin of this receptor is an adult who was a healthcare worker with PCR-confirmed SARS-CoV-2 infection or an uninfected control (not recorded which). This chain uses TRBV7-6 with TRBJ2-1, with D maybe TRBD2 (5 bases). The CDR3 DNA follows: TGTGCCAGCAGCTCCGGATCCGGGGAAAGATTCGATGAGCAGTTCTTC. It is translated as CASSSGSGERFDEQFF.